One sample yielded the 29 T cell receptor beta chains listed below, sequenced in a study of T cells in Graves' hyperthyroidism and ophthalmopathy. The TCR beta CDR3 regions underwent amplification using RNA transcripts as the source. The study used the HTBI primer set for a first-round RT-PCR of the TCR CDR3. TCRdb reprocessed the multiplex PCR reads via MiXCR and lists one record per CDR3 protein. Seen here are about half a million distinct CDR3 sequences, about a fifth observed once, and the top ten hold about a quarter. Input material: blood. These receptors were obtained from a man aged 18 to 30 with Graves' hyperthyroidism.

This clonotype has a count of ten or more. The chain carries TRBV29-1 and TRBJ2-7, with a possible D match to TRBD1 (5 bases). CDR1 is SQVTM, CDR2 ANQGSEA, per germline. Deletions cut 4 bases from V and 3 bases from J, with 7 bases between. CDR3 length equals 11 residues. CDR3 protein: CSVVDIYEQYF. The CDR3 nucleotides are TGCAGCGTTGTGGACATCTACGAGCAGTACTTC.

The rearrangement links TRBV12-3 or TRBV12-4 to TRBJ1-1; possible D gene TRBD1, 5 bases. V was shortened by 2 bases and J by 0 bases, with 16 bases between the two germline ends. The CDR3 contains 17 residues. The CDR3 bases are TGTGCCAGCAGTTTATCTATCGGGGCCGTAATGAACACTGAAGCTTTCTTT. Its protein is CASSLSIGAVMNTEAFF.

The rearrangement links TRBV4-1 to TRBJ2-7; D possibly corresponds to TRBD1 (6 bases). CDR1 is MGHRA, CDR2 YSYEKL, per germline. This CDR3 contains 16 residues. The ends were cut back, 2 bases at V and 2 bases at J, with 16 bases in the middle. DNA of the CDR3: TGCGCCAGCAGCCAATTACTACAGGGACCGACCTACGAGCAGTACTTC. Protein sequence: CASSQLLQGPTYEQYF.

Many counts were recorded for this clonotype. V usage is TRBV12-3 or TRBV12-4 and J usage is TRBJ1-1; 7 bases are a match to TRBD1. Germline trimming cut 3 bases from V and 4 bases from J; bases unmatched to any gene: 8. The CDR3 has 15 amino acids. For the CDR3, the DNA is TGTGCCAGCAGTTTCCGTCAGGGGGAGAGCACTGAAGCTTTCTTT. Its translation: CASSFRQGESTEAFF.

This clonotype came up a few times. The CDR3 DNA reads TGCGCCAGCAGCCAAGGCCAGCCTCCCGTCGGGGAGCTGTTTTTT. This gives the protein CASSQGQPPVGELFF. The J gene is TRBJ2-2, the V gene TRBV4-1; D is uncertain. The CDR3 is 15 amino acids. CDR1 is MGHRA, CDR2 YSYEKL, per germline. Trimming left V 1 base short and J 7 bases short, with 13 bases between.

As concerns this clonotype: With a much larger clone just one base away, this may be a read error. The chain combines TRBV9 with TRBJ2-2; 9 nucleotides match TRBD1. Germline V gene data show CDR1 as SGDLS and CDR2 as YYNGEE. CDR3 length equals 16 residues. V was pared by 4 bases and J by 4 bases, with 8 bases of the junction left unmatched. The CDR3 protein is CASSSWDRAGTGELFF. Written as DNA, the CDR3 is TGTGCCAGCAGCTCATGGGACAGGGCGGGCACCGGGGAGCTGTTTTTT.

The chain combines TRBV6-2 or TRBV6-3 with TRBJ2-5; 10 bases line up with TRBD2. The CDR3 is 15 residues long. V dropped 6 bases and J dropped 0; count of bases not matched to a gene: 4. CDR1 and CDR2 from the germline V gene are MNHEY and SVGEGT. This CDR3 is CASRGLAVHQETQYF. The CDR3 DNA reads TGTGCCAGCAGAGGACTAGCGGTGCACCAAGAGACCCAGTACTTC.

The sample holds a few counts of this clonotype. CDR3 amino acids: CASSQLPGQGGYGYTF. For the CDR3, the DNA is TGTGCCAGCAGCCAGCTCCCCGGACAGGGTGGATATGGCTACACCTTC. The chain employs TRBV3-1 and TRBJ1-2, with TRBD1 identical over 8 bases. V lost 3 bases to trimming and J lost 5 bases; unmatched junction nucleotides: 11. The CDR3 sequence is 16 residues long. Germline V CDR1 and CDR2: LGHDT, YNNKEL (reference sequence).

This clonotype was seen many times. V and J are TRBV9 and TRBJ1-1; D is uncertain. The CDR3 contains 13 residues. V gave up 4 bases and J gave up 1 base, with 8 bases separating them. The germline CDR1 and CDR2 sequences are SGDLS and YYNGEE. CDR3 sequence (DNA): TGTGCCAGCAGCTCAAGACAGAACACTGAAGCTTTCTTT. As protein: CASSSRQNTEAFF. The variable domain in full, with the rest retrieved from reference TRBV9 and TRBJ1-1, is DSGVTQTPKHLITATGQRVTLRCSPRSGDLSVYWYQQSLDQGLQFLIQYYNGEERAKGNILERFSAQQFPDLHSELNLSSLELGDSALYFCASSSRQNTEAFFGQGTRLTVV.

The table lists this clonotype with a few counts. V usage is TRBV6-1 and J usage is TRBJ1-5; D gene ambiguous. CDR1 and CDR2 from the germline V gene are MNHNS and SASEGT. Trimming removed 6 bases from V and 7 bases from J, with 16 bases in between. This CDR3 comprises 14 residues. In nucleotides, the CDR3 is TGTGCCAGCAGAGCCTCCGCCACCGGGCAGCCCCAGCATTTT. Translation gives CASRASATGQPQHF.

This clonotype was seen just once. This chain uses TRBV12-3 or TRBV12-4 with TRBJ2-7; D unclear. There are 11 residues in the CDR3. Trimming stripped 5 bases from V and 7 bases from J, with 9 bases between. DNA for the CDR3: TGTGCCAGCAGTCCCAGCCGGGAGCAGTACTTC. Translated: CASSPSREQYF.

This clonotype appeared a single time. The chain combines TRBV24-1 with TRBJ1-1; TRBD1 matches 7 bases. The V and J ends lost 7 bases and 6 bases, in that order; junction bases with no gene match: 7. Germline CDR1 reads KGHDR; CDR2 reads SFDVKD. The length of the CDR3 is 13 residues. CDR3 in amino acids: CATRGDSRPEAFF. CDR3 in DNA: TGTGCCACCAGAGGGGACAGTCGGCCTGAAGCTTTCTTT.

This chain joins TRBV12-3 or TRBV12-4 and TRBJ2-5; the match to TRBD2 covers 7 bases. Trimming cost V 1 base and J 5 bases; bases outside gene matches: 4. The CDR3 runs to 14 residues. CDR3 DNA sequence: TGTGCCAGCAGTTTAGACCTGCGGGAGGAGACCCAGTACTTC. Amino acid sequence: CASSLDLREETQYF.

The CDR3 nucleotides are TGCGCCAGGGGACAGGGGGCGGACGGGGCCAACGTCCTGACTTTC. Its protein product is CARGQGADGANVLTF. This chain connects TRBV10-1 to TRBJ2-6; 12 bases align to TRBD1. The CDR3 contains 15 residues. In germline, CDR1 is WNHNN, CDR2 SYGVQD (reference sequence). V was clipped by 9 bases and J by 4 bases; unmatched bases: 4.

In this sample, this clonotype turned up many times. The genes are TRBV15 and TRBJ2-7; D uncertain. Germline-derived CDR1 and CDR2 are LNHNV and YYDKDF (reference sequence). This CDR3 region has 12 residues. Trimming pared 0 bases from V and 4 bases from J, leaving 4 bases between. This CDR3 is CATSRDPYEQYF. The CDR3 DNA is TGTGCCACCAGCAGAGATCCGTACGAGCAGTACTTC.

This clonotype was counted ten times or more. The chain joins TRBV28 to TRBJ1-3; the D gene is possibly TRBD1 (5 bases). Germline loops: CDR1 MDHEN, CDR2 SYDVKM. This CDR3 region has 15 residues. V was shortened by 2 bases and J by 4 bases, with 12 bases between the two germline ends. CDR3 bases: TGTGCCAGCAGTTTACGCTTAGGGGCCGGAAACACCATATATTTT. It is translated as CASSLRLGAGNTIYF.

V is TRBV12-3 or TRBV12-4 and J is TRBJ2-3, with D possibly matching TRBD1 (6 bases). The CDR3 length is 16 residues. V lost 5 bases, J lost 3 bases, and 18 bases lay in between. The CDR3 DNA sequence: TGTGCCAGCAGTCCAATGCAACAGGGTCTAACAGATACGCAGTATTTT. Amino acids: CASSPMQQGLTDTQYF.

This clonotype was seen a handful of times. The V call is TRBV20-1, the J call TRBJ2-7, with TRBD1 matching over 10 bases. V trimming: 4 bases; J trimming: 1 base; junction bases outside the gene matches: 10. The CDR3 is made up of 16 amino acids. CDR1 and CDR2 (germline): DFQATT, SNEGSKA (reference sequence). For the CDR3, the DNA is TGCAGTGCTAATAAGGGCCGGGACAGGGGTTCCTACGAGCAGTACTTC. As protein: CSANKGRDRGSYEQYF.

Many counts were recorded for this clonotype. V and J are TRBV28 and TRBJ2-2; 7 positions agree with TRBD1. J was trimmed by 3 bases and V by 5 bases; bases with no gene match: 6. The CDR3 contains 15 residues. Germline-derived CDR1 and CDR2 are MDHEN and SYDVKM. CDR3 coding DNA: TGTGCCAGCAGTATTACAGGGGCGGACACCGGGGAGCTGTTTTTT. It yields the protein CASSITGADTGELFF.

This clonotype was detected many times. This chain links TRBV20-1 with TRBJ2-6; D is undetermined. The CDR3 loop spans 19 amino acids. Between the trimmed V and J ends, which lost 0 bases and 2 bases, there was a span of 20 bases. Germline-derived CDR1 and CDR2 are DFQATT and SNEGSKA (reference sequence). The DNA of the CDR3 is TGCAGTGCTAGAGACCTAATGCAGGTGGAAGGTCCTGGGGCCAACGTCCTGACTTTC. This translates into CSARDLMQVEGPGANVLTF.

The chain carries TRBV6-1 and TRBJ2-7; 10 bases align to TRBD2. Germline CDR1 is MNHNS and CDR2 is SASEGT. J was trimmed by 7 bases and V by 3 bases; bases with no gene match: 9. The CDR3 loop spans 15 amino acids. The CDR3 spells CASSEWSSGRSEQYF. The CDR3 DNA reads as TGTGCCAGCAGTGAGTGGTCTAGCGGGAGAAGTGAGCAGTACTTC.

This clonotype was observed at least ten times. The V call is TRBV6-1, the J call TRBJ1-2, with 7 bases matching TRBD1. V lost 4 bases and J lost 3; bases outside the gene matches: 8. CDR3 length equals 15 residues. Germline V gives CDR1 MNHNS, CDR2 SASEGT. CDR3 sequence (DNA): TGTGCCAGCAGTGGACACGACAGGGTATACTATGGCTACACCTTC. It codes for CASSGHDRVYYGYTF.

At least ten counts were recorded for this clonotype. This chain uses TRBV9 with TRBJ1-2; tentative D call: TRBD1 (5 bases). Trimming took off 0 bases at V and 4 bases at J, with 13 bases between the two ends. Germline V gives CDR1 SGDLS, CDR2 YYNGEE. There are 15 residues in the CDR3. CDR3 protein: CASSVVEGLSYGYTF. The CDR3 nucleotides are TGTGCCAGCAGCGTAGTGGAGGGGCTGAGCTATGGCTACACCTTC.

CDR3 protein: CATTKGTGPPWTQHF. The CDR3 nucleotides read TGTGCCACCACTAAGGGGACAGGCCCTCCATGGACCCAGCATTTT. This chain links TRBV19 with TRBJ1-5; TRBD1 agrees at 8 bases. Germline-derived CDR1 and CDR2 are LNHDA and SQIVND (reference sequence). V shed 10 bases, J shed 11 bases, and the junction held 19 bases outside the gene matches. This CDR3 comprises 15 residues.

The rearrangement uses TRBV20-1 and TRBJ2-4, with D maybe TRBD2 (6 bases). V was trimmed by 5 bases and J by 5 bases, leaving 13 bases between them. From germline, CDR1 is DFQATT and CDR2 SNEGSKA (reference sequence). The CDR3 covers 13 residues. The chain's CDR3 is CSAPGGVENIQYF. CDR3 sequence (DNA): TGCAGTGCTCCCGGGGGTGTGGAAAACATTCAGTACTTC.

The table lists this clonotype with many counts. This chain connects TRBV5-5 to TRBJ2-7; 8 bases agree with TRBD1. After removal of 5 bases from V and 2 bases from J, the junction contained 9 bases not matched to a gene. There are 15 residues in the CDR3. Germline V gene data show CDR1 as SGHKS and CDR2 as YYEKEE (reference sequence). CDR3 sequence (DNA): TGTGCCAGCAGAACCGCCTCGGGACAGGCCTACGAGCAGTACTTC. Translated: CASRTASGQAYEQYF.

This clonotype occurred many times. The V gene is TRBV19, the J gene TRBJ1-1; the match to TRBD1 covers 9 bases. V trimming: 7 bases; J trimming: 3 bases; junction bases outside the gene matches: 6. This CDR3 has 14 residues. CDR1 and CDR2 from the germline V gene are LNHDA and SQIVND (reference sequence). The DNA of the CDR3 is TGTGCCAGTACCACCGACAGGGGGTACACTGAAGCTTTCTTT. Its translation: CASTTDRGYTEAFF.

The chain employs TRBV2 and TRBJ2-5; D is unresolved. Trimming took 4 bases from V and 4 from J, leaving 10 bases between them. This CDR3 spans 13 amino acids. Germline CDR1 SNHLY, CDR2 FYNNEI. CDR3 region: CASSGTSRETQYF. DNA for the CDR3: TGTGCCAGCAGTGGAACATCTAGAGAGACCCAGTACTTC.

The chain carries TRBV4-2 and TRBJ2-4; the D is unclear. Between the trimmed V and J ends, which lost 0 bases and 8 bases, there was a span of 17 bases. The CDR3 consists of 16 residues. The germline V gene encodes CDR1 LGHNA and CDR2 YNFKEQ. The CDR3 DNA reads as TGTGCCAGCAGCCAAGATAGAGAGGCCGAGTTGGACATTCAGTACTTC. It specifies CASSQDREAELDIQYF.